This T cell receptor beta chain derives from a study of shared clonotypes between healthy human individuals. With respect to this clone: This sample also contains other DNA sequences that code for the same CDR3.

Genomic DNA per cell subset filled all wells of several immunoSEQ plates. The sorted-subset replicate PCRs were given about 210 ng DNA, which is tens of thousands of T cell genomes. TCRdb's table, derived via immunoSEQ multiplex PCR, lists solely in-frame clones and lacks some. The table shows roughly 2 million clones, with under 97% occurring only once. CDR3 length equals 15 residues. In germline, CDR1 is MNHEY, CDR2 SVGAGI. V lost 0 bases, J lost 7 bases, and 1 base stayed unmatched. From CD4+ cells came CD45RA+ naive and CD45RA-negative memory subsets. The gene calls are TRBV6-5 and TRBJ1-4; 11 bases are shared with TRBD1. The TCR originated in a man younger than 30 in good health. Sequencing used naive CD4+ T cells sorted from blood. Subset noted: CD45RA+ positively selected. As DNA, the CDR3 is TGTGCCAGCAGTTACTCCGGGACAGGGGGTGAAAAACTGTTTTTT. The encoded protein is CASSYSGTGGEKLFF.